Given below is one TCR beta chain in context. Its target is unknown. The conserved phenylalanine or tryptophan is not found at the CDR3 terminus, so this likely reflects a read error. The sample comes from a study of blood T cells in healthy people across ages. General observations from the study: Unsorted PBMC material precluded a definitive naive versus antigen-experienced comparison. Age showed a roughly linear inverse relationship with TCR beta diversity per million T cells.

Per the germline V gene, CDR1 is SNHLY and CDR2 is FYNNEI. The CDR3 length is 16 residues. Trimming took 6 bases from V and 1 from J, leaving 18 bases between them. The authors ran a second PCR of roughly 6 to 12 cycles using a sample-barcoded 5' primer and a J-beta primer mix. Each CDR3 protein gets one entry after TCRdb re-called the 5' RACE reads with MiXCR. The sample shows over 450,000 distinct CDR3 sequences, 24% of them seen only once. The sample was also linked to a second study, of T cells of mothers and their children. Turning to that study: The study recruited three healthy Caucasian mothers and their six children as donors.

This TCR was recovered from a boy younger than 18 in good health. Sequenced material: blood. The chain uses TRBV2 and TRBJ1-1; D might be TRBD1 (5 bases). CDR3 sequence reads: CASRPGAAASNTEAFL. The CDR3 bases are TGTGCCAGCAGGCCCGGGGCCGCAGCCTCGAACACTGAAGCTTTCCTT.